The present entry profiles one TCR beta chain with its context. The sample holds many counts of this clonotype. Its antigen has not been determined. The record has no base qualities; no much larger clone is one base away. Stable Graves' hyperthyroidism was defined as no progression to ophthalmopathy during 18 months of follow-up. The hyperthyroidism patients were between 18 and 65 years old and newly diagnosed, with a disease duration of less than 2 months. The study excluded patients with uncontrolled infections, other autoimmune diseases, pregnancy or lactation. Clinical symptoms, serum thyroxine and TRAb, thyroid ultrasound, and orbital computed tomography formed the basis for the diagnoses. Ficoll-Paque density gradient centrifugation was used to isolate PBMCs from around 9.1 ml of fresh peripheral blood. Total RNA was extracted with Trizol reagent, and quality was checked on an Agilent 2100 Bioanalyzer.

These data originate in a study of T cells in Graves' hyperthyroidism and ophthalmopathy (dated by TCRdb to between 2019 and 2020). The study in broad terms: Peripheral blood was collected at initial diagnosis, before any treatment. A discovery cohort of approximately 100 patients, 43 with Graves' ophthalmopathy and 57 with stable Graves' hyperthyroidism, was used to find distinguishing TCR V-J signatures. Prospective prediction of ophthalmopathy was tested in an independent validation cohort consisting of some 18 hyperthyroidism patients and approximately 16 patients who later progressed to ophthalmopathy. The roughly 94 discovery patients were randomly divided into training and test sets at a 7:3 ratio. Thyroid tissue and blood T-cell repertoires from about 6 Graves' hyperthyroidism patients were also compared in the study. After sampling, hyperthyroidism patients received methimazole starting at 30 mg daily, and ophthalmopathy patients received high-dose intravenous methylprednisolone. TCR Vbeta CDR3 sequencing of 130 to 150 peripheral blood samples (under 45 ophthalmopathy, approximately 80 hyperthyroidism and 17 progressor patients) is reported in the paper.

At the junction V is shortened by 4 bases and J by 8 bases; bases outside the gene matches: 8. Inclusive of the bounding cysteine and phenylalanine, the CDR3 is 14 residues long. Only CDR3 DNA remains: 42 bases, in frame from the first base. Taken from the germline V gene (reference sequence), the CDR1 and CDR2 loops are LGHDT and YNNKEL. Amplification of TCR beta CDR3 regions was carried out from RNA transcripts. The first round of RT-PCR for the TCR CDR3 was performed with the HTBI primer set and the Qiagen OneStep RT-PCR kit. Libraries were constructed in a second round of multiplex PCR, after which size selection and purification were carried out. The libraries were sequenced on an Illumina HiSeq2000 using paired-end 100 bp reads. The paper's data handling went like this. SOAPnuke was used to process the raw data, throwing out any read that contained adapters or uncalled bases, had a mean Phred below 15, or lacked an exact constant-primer or identifier match. High-quality paired reads were merged using COPE v1.2.5, and each unique nucleotide sequence was defined as a clonotype. MiTCR v1.1 was used to align the clonotypes against IMGT TRBV, TRBD and TRBJ reference segments. The analysis was restricted to V-J combinations with a frequency above 0.0001, which together covered just over 98% of the repertoires. A TCS score was defined as the ratio of F50 (clonal expansion) to E x V (chaos), with BLOSUM62-based TCRdist applied between CDR3 peptides within each V-J. Welch's t-statistics and random forest reduced 514 V-J features to under 15, which were used in a naive Bayes classifier (R e1071). The public reads were reanalyzed by TCRdb: fastp trimming at Q25, MiXCR alignment, in-frame beta chains only. Every distinct CDR3 protein forms one entry, paired with its most common genes and DNA. The V and J calls, along with clone size, are taken from TCRdb and not from the paper's own processing. For this sample the table gives approximately 740,000 distinct CDR3 sequences, of which roughly 15% were detected only once. The top ten hold approximately 10% of the sample.

The paper's findings and limits, for the study overall: Sample size was not statistically predetermined, and investigators were not blinded to group allocation. Most expanded thyroid clonotypes (frequency above 0.001) were also detected in blood, suggesting blood repertoires may reflect thyroid immune responses. During validation, the model predicted progression to ophthalmopathy a median of around 7 months ahead of onset, with around 71% sensitivity and about 72% specificity. A 13 V-J signature model separated ophthalmopathy from stable hyperthyroidism, with approximately 87% sensitivity and approximately 81% specificity in cross-validation and 80%/75% in testing.

The receptor was derived from a woman younger than 35 with Graves' hyperthyroidism. The sample taken for sequencing was blood. The rearranged chain carries TRBV3-1 and TRBJ2-1, with 7 bases matching TRBD1. The CDR3 protein is CASSLGDRAYEQFF. The nucleotides are TGTGCCAGCAGCCTTGGGGACAGAGCCTATGAGCAGTTCTTC.